This record covers a single TCR beta chain. Its cognate antigen is unknown. Documented treatment: over 15 received Ad26.COV2.S at low or high dose, single or two shots; about 5 received placebo; per-sample allocation not given. Specimen acquisition occurred on day 63 following the initial vaccine or placebo injection. The donor's status was that of an adult aged 18-55 years in Boston. Vaccination used an Ad26 vector expressing Wuhan-strain SARS-CoV-2 spike. This record comes from a study of Ad26.COV2.S vaccination and SARS-CoV-2 variants. Whole-study context: Participant was drawn from the COV1001 Ad26.COV2.S trial arm. Study-wide results and limits: People who got the vaccine or the placebo had similar non-spike TCR breadth.

The method was immunoSEQ multiplex PCR; TCRdb's version includes in-frame clones alone and lacks a portion of them. The sample lists some 460,000 clones; roughly 87% were seen once. This specimen consisted of peripheral blood, obtained in a trial of Ad26.COV2.S vaccine versus placebo. The origin of this receptor is a person aged 18-60 years who received the Ad26.COV2.S COVID-19 vaccine or a placebo.

The CDR3 DNA reads as TGTGCCAGCAGCCCCAAAGACAGAGACTATGGCTACACCTTC. Translating gives CASSPKDRDYGYTF. This chain links TRBV7-9 with TRBJ1-2; D possibly corresponds to TRBD1 (5 bases). The V end lost 5 bases, the J end lost 3 bases, and 13 bases lay between the germline ends. CDR3 length: 14 amino acids. The germline V gene encodes CDR1 SEHNR and CDR2 FQNEAQ (reference sequence).